These T cell receptor beta chains were read from a single sample in a study of T cells expressing NK-cell markers. TCRdb reanalyzed the 5' RACE reads and collapses them to one entry per CDR3 protein, without DNA. Its table lists 300,000 to 450,000 distinct CDR3 sequences. Sequenced input: blood T cells: a sorted CD56 or NKG2C T cell subset, CD4+ or CD8+ T cells, or bulk PBMC T cells (not recorded which). These receptors originate from a man aged 18-70 years in good health. Both conserved end residues are part of each CDR3. Fields, in order: CDR3 length, V gene, J gene, CDR3 protein.

>17|TRBV9|TRBJ1-6
CASSAGQGRLYNSPLHF
>15|TRBV7-2|TRBJ2-4
CASSPAQKAKNIQYF
>16|TRBV4-1|TRBJ2-1
CASSQEDRGRRNEQFF
>16|TRBV20-1|TRBJ2-7
CSARSGGHQGFYEQYF
>12|TRBV6-5|TRBJ2-2
CASSYGPGELFF
>14|TRBV6-1|TRBJ2-3
CASSVTGGADTQYF
>15|TRBV5-1|TRBJ1-2
CASSLGTVSGNGYTF
>14|TRBV7-9|TRBJ1-4
CASSSSGGLEKLFF
>15|TRBV27|TRBJ2-1
CASGTRGQIYNEQFF
>17|TRBV4-1|TRBJ2-3
CASSQARRGGPADTQYF
>14|TRBV7-9|TRBJ2-1
CASGGFSLYNEQFF
>16|TRBV13|TRBJ1-1
CASSYRQGRGNTEAFF
>12|TRBV19|TRBJ2-2
CASSASTGELFF
>14|TRBV6-1|TRBJ2-1
CASNRLAGANEQFF
>14|TRBV2|TRBJ2-7
CASSEPKENYEQYF
>12|TRBV2|TRBJ2-1
CAGQERFNEQFF
>15|TRBV6-1|TRBJ2-7
CASKGLAGGSYEQYF
>14|TRBV12-3/TRBV12-4|TRBJ2-1
CASSSRTDYNEQFF
>15|TRBV6-1|TRBJ2-5
CASRLAGGPQETQYF
>14|TRBV5-1|TRBJ1-4
CASSTHTTNEKLFF
>19|TRBV12-3/TRBV12-4|TRBJ2-5
CASSARGTSGGVYQETQYF
>14|TRBV27|TRBJ1-5
CASRRDSLMEPQHF
>17|TRBV29-1|TRBJ2-1
CSVVGTSGGSSYNEQFF
>16|TRBV7-4|TRBJ2-1
CASSLDRGGDYNEQFF
>18|TRBV5-1|TRBJ2-3
CASSFTAGGTYGTDTQYF
>13|TRBV2|TRBJ1-4
CASSRDHNEKLFF
>16|TRBV23-1|TRBJ1-5
CASSQSGGNLRWPQHF
>17|TRBV21-1|TRBJ2-6
CASSNRSYFSGANVLTF
>12|TRBV28|TRBJ1-6
CAVCRANSPLHF
>17|TRBV25-1|TRBJ2-1
CASSEHYSGVTYNEQFF
>14|TRBV5-6|TRBJ1-1
CASSLGGIDTEAFF
>18|TRBV20-1|TRBJ2-3
CSARRGASGGKHTDTQYF
>16|TRBV5-1|TRBJ2-3
CASSQKGQLNTDTQYF
>17|TRBV6-2/TRBV6-3|TRBJ2-7
CASSGGWTGTATYEQYF
>16|TRBV4-1|TRBJ1-2
CASSQDPGVSNYGYTF
>14|TRBV20-1|TRBJ2-7
CSAPRGQRAYEQYF
>13|TRBV20-1|TRBJ1-1
CSARPGQGTEAFF
>14|TRBV20-1|TRBJ2-5
CSAEIGGDQETQYF
>16|TRBV20-1|TRBJ2-5
CSARGIDGGAAETQYF
>12|TRBV5-1|TRBJ2-2
CASSPLRGELFF
>14|TRBV2|TRBJ1-6
CASRGTTLNSPLHF
>14|TRBV18|TRBJ1-1
CASSLRQGETEAFF
>13|TRBV19|TRBJ2-5
CASRRTGGETQYF
>14|TRBV20-1|TRBJ2-5
CSASLRDYKETQYF
>17|TRBV5-5|TRBJ2-1
CASSLAAGAYSYNEQFF
>18|TRBV9|TRBJ2-7
CASSPGQGLSSLSYEQYF
>14|TRBV29-1|TRBJ1-2
CSVELPTGVFGYTF
>14|TRBV2|TRBJ1-2
CASSEALRSTGYTF
>17|TRBV6-1|TRBJ2-3
CASSENPAGDPREAQYF
>15|TRBV11-2|TRBJ2-1
CASSRGQGEYNEQFF
>16|TRBV5-1|TRBJ2-2
CASSLGTGAITGELFF
>16|TRBV6-5|TRBJ1-1
CASSYWGRGGSTEAFF
>16|TRBV6-2/TRBV6-3|TRBJ2-7
CASSFGLTGTYDEQYF
>14|TRBV11-3|TRBJ2-7
CASSGGGAGDEQYF